This TCR beta chain was documented in a study of blood T cell repertoires in COVID-19. Study-wide context: Material from acute and convalescent COVID-19 was sourced from the United States, Italy and Spain. T cells, B-cell-depleted T cells, or PBMCs provided the cDNA or gDNA that served as material.

Original handling: Scientists estimated how many nucleated cells there were by amplifying reference gene primers. TCRdb keeps only in-frame clones here, not all; method: immunoSEQ multiplex PCR. That table is the source of V, J and clone size, and D and trimming were worked out from the DNA. The table has a few hundred thousand clones, 75% to 85% seen once. This receptor was taken from a human donor in a cohort sampled during active COVID-19. Sample: peripheral blood.

CDR3 protein: CAWRSWRGKNIQYF. The DNA of the CDR3 is TGTGCCTGGAGGTCCTGGCGGGGCAAAAACATTCAGTACTTC. V gene TRBV30 combines with J gene TRBJ2-4; D is perhaps TRBD2 (6 bases). The V end was cut by 3 bases, the J end by 3 bases, with 12 bases between. The CDR3 consists of 14 residues. Germline-derived CDR1 and CDR2 are GTSNPN and SVGIG (reference sequence).